The 27 T cell receptor beta chains given below trace back to one sample, sequenced in a study of cytomegalovirus exposure and HLA in healthy donors. PCR involved 60 Vbeta and 13 Jbeta primers. Repertoires were generated with immunoSEQ multiplex PCR, while TCRdb's copy carries only in-frame clones and drops some. The sample consists of 150,000 to 200,000 clones, about 79% of them appearing once. Sequencing was done on a sample of PBMCs. The receptor set was obtained from a middle-aged man in good health and CMV-seropositive.

The chain is built from TRBV19 and TRBJ2-5, with TRBD2 identical over 12 bases. CDR1 is LNHDA and CDR2 is SQIVND in the germline V gene (reference sequence). This CDR3 has 17 amino acids. V gave up 3 bases and J gave up 2 bases; unmatched junction bases: 7. As DNA, the CDR3 is TGTGCCAGTAGTATTCTCGGGACTAGCGGGTCTCAAGAGACCCAGTACTTC. Amino acid sequence: CASSILGTSGSQETQYF. Supplemented by reference TRBV19 and TRBJ2-5, the full variable domain reads DGGITQSPKYLFRKEGQNVTLSCEQNLNHDAMYWYRQDPGQGLRLIYYSQIVNDFQKGDIAEGYSVSREKKESFPLTVTSAQKNPTAFYLCASSILGTSGSQETQYFGPGTRLLVL.

This chain joins TRBV2 and TRBJ2-2; 7 nucleotides match TRBD2. The CDR3 runs to 16 residues. Germline V gives CDR1 SNHLY, CDR2 FYNNEI. The V segment lost 6 bases and the J segment 4 bases; nucleotides outside the gene matches: 11. The CDR3 coding sequence is TGTGCCAGCAGGTTAGGGGCGGGAGCCCGCACCGGGGAGCTGTTTTTT. Translating it yields CASRLGAGARTGELFF.

V gene TRBV11-3 combines with J gene TRBJ2-6; 8 nucleotides match TRBD2. Germline CDR1 and CDR2: SGHNT and YENEEA. This CDR3 region has 18 residues. V was pared by 5 bases and J by 0 bases, with 9 bases of the junction left unmatched. The CDR3 DNA reads as TGTGCCAGCAGCCCTTTGGAAGGGACTAGCTCTGGGGCCAACGTCCTGACTTTC. It translates to CASSPLEGTSSGANVLTF.

This clone showed up just once. CDR3 sequence reads: CASSAGTSGRAGYNEQFF. The CDR3 bases are TGTGCCAGCAGCGCCGGGACTAGCGGGAGGGCTGGATACAATGAGCAGTTCTTC. This rearrangement joins TRBV9 to TRBJ2-1; 16 nucleotides match TRBD2. The CDR3 extends over 18 amino acids. Germline lookup yields CDR1 SGDLS and CDR2 YYNGEE. The J segment lost 4 bases and the V segment lost 3 bases, leaving 7 bases of the junction unmatched.

The rearrangement uses TRBV2 and TRBJ1-5; D gene ambiguous. The CDR3 runs to 13 residues. From germline, CDR1 is SNHLY and CDR2 FYNNEI. V was trimmed by 5 bases and J by 3 bases, leaving 8 bases between them. CDR3 region: CASSNDNNQPQHF. CDR3 DNA: TGTGCCAGCAGTAACGACAACAATCAGCCCCAGCATTTT.

This clone has a single count. One junction end does not reproduce the germline sequence, and a read error may be involved. The V and J genes are TRBV11-3 and TRBJ2-5; D gene uncertain. This CDR3 has 14 residues. Germline V gene data show CDR1 as SGHNT and CDR2 as YENEEA. The CDR3 region is CASSLESFQQTRYF. The CDR3 DNA follows: TGTGCCAGCAGCTTAGAATCCTTTCAACAGACCCGGTACTTC.

The rearrangement joins TRBV5-1 to TRBJ2-1, with D perhaps TRBD2 (5 bases). The germline V and J ends were trimmed by 4 bases and 6 bases, with 17 bases remaining between them. This CDR3 has 15 residues. Germline-derived CDR1 and CDR2 are SGHRS and YFSETQ. CDR3 amino acids: CASSGRPNQGNEQFF. As DNA, the CDR3 is TGCGCCAGCAGCGGGAGACCGAACCAAGGCAATGAGCAGTTCTTC.

The sample holds a few counts of this clone. CDR3: CASSGPRGSYEQYF. The CDR3 DNA reads TGTGCCAGCAGCGGGCCACGGGGCTCCTACGAGCAGTACTTC. This sequence joins TRBV5-4 and TRBJ2-7; D is possibly TRBD2 (5 bases). Trimming removed 4 bases at V and 0 bases at J, with 11 bases between. This CDR3 spans 14 amino acids. Germline V CDR1 and CDR2: SGHNT, YYREEE (reference sequence). The full variable domain, with the rest looked up from reference TRBV5-4 and TRBJ2-7, is ETGVTQSPTHLIKTRGQQVTLRCSSQSGHNTVSWYQQALGQGPQFIFQYYREEENGRGNFPPRFSGLQFPNYSSELNVNALELDDSALYLCASSGPRGSYEQYFGPGTRLTVT.

This clone occurred a few times. The chain carries TRBV7-9 and TRBJ2-5; unclear D gene. The CDR3 totals 15 residues. Germline V CDR1 and CDR2: SEHNR, FQNEAQ (reference sequence). V lost 7 bases, J lost 1 base, and 16 bases lay in between. The CDR3 protein is CASTWRGNSQETQYF. CDR3 sequence (DNA): TGTGCCAGCACCTGGAGAGGCAACTCCCAAGAGACCCAGTACTTC. Combining the CDR3 with reference TRBV7-9 and TRBJ2-5 gives the whole variable domain DTGVSQNPRHKITKRGQNVTFRCDPISEHNRLYWYRQTLGQGPEFLTYFQNEAQLEKSRLLSDRFSAERPKGSFSTLEIQRTEQGDSAMYLCASTWRGNSQETQYFGPGTRLLVL.

This clone has a single count. Mismatch with germline at one junction end may stem from a read error. This chain connects TRBV7-9 to TRBJ2-2; 8 nucleotides agree with TRBD1. The CDR3 covers 17 residues. The V gene's germline CDR1 is SEHNR and CDR2 FQNEAQ (reference sequence). CDR3 in DNA: TGTTCCAGCAGCCCCCCGGTCAGGGGGCGCGGCACCGGGGAGCTGTTTTTT. Translating gives CSSSPPVRGRGTGELFF.

The chain has TRBV10-1 and TRBJ1-1; 9 nucleotides agree with TRBD1. After removal of 4 bases from V and 7 bases from J, the junction contained 4 bases not matched to a gene. Germline V CDR1 and CDR2: WNHNN, SYGVQD (reference sequence). This CDR3 has 13 amino acids. CDR3 residues: CASSAPTGGEAFF. In nucleotides, the CDR3 is TGCGCCAGCAGTGCCCCGACAGGGGGTGAAGCTTTCTTT.

V usage is TRBV6-1 and J usage is TRBJ2-7, with D possibly matching TRBD2 (6 bases). Germline V gene data show CDR1 as MNHNS and CDR2 as SASEGT. Between the trimmed V and J ends, which lost 6 bases and 2 bases, there was a span of 11 bases. The CDR3 consists of 13 residues. The CDR3 DNA reads TGTGCCAGCAGCCGGGGGTCCCCCTACGAGCAGTACTTC. Translating gives CASSRGSPYEQYF.

This clone has a handful of counts. The chain joins TRBV5-6 to TRBJ2-3; TRBD1 might be the D (6 bases). Germline V gene data show CDR1 as SGHDT and CDR2 as YYEEEE. V gave up 4 bases and J gave up 7 bases, with 16 bases separating them. The CDR3 consists of 14 residues. For the CDR3, the DNA is TGTGCCAGCAGCGGATACCTCAGGGGCAATACGCAGTATTTT. It encodes CASSGYLRGNTQYF.

The genes are TRBV7-9 and TRBJ1-1; 8 bases are shared with TRBD1. V was pared by 5 bases and J by 6 bases, with 8 bases of the junction left unmatched. The CDR3 is 14 amino acids. The germline V gene encodes CDR1 SEHNR and CDR2 FQNEAQ (reference sequence). CDR3 loop: CASSPQGAYAEAFF. CDR3 coding DNA: TGTGCCAGCAGCCCCCAGGGGGCTTACGCTGAAGCTTTCTTT.

CDR3 sequence reads: CASSGDETGVGNTIYF. DNA of the CDR3: TGTGCCAGCAGTGGGGATGAGACAGGGGTTGGAAACACCATATATTTT. V is TRBV2 and J is TRBJ1-3, with TRBD1 matching over 8 bases. CDR1 and CDR2 (germline): SNHLY, FYNNEI. This CDR3 is 16 amino acids long. Trimming cost V 4 bases and J 3 bases; bases outside gene matches: 8.

The gene calls are TRBV18 and TRBJ1-1; no clear D. V shed 5 bases and J shed 6 bases, with 16 bases lying between them. Germline CDR1 is KGHSH and CDR2 is LQKENI. CDR3 length: 14 residues. The CDR3 loop reads CASSRPDSNAEAFF. CDR3 nucleotides: TGTGCCAGCTCAAGACCGGACTCCAACGCTGAAGCTTTCTTT.

The gene calls are TRBV6-5 and TRBJ1-6, with D possibly being TRBD1 (5 bases). Trimming pared 5 bases from V and 8 bases from J, leaving 16 bases between. Germline values: CDR1 MNHEY, CDR2 SVGAGI. This CDR3 has 15 residues. CDR3 in amino acids: CASSRRRDSDSPLHF. CDR3 in DNA: TGTGCCAGCAGTCGACGCAGGGATTCCGATTCACCCCTCCACTTT.

This chain links TRBV6-1 with TRBJ1-2; 10 nucleotides align to TRBD1. The CDR3 sequence is 14 residues long. With V trimmed by 7 bases and J by 4 bases, 6 bases remained unmatched. The germline CDR1 and CDR2 sequences are MNHNS and SASEGT. CDR3 residues: CASTRQGASYGYTF. CDR3 in DNA: TGTGCCAGCACCAGACAGGGGGCGAGCTATGGCTACACCTTC.

J is TRBJ2-1 and V is TRBV5-1, with a weak D call TRBD2 (6 bases). In germline, CDR1 is SGHRS, CDR2 YFSETQ. The V gene lost 0 bases and the J gene lost 0 bases, with 7 bases spanning the gap. The length of the CDR3 is 15 residues. This chain's CDR3 is CASSLDGSSYNEQFF. CDR3 DNA sequence: TGCGCCAGCAGCTTGGACGGGAGCTCCTACAATGAGCAGTTCTTC.

J is TRBJ2-1 and V is TRBV10-1; 8 bases match TRBD2. The germline gives CDR1 WNHNN, CDR2 SYGVQD (reference sequence). The junction had 8 bases not matched to a gene; V was cut back by 4 bases and J by 3 bases. This CDR3 region has 16 residues. The CDR3: CASSVNTSGHYNEQFF. CDR3 nucleotide sequence: TGCGCCAGCAGTGTAAACACTAGCGGACACTACAATGAGCAGTTCTTC.

This chain connects TRBV7-9 to TRBJ1-2; 9 bases fit TRBD1. Germline V gene data show CDR1 as SEHNR and CDR2 as FQNEAQ (reference sequence). The CDR3 has 15 residues. V shed 5 bases, J shed 7 bases, and the junction held 11 bases outside the gene matches. The CDR3 here is CASSPGQGPIFGYTF. CDR3 DNA sequence: TGTGCCAGCAGCCCTGGACAGGGGCCTATCTTTGGCTACACCTTC. The variable domain in full, completed from reference TRBV7-9 and TRBJ1-2, reads DTGVSQNPRHKITKRGQNVTFRCDPISEHNRLYWYRQTLGQGPEFLTYFQNEAQLEKSRLLSDRFSAERPKGSFSTLEIQRTEQGDSAMYLCASSPGQGPIFGYTFGSGTRLTVV.

This chain joins TRBV18 and TRBJ1-5, with D possibly TRBD1 on 5 matching bases. CDR1 and CDR2 (germline): KGHSH, LQKENI. Deletions cut 3 bases from V and 4 bases from J, with 16 bases between. The CDR3 has 16 residues. The CDR3 reads CASSPLQALQNQPQHF. CDR3 DNA: TGTGCCAGCTCACCCCTACAGGCACTCCAAAATCAGCCCCAGCATTTT.

V is TRBV5-4 and J is TRBJ2-1; 7 positions agree with TRBD1. Germline V gene lookup returns CDR1 SGHNT and CDR2 YYREEE (reference sequence). CDR3 size: 16 residues. After removal of 1 base from V and 0 bases from J, the junction contained 4 bases not matched to a gene. CDR3 loop: CASSLPAGGSYNEQFF. CDR3 nucleotides: TGTGCCAGCAGCTTGCCGGCAGGGGGCTCCTACAATGAGCAGTTCTTC.

The CDR3 region is CASSSAGAQSSYEQYF. As DNA, the CDR3 is TGTGCCAGCAGTTCCGCGGGGGCCCAAAGCTCCTACGAGCAGTACTTC. The chain joins TRBV28 to TRBJ2-7; a weak D match, TRBD2 (7 bases). CDR3 length: 16 residues. Germline CDR1 and CDR2: MDHEN and SYDVKM. The V gene lost 4 bases and the J gene lost 0 bases, with 16 bases spanning the gap. Supplemented by reference TRBV28 and TRBJ2-7, the full variable domain reads DVKVTQSSRYLVKRTGEKVFLECVQDMDHENMFWYRQDPGLGLRLIYFSYDVKMKEKGDIPEGYSVSREKKERFSLILESASTNQTSMYLCASSSAGAQSSYEQYFGPGTRLTVT.

Concerning this clone itself: A junction end diverges from the germline sequence, so it may reflect a read error. V and J are TRBV5-1 and TRBJ1-2, with a weak D call TRBD1 (5 bases). Germline V gene data show CDR1 as SGHRS and CDR2 as YFSETQ. This CDR3 is built from 14 residues. In DNA, the CDR3 is TGCGCCAGCAGCCAAGACCCAGGGAACTTTGGCTACACCTTC. As protein: CASSQDPGNFGYTF.

In its sample, this clone was seen once. V and J are TRBV7-8 and TRBJ2-7; weak D call: TRBD1 (7 bases). Trimming left V 4 bases short and J 3 bases short, with 16 bases between. CDR3 length: 15 residues. The germline CDR1 and CDR2 sequences are SGHVS and FQNEAQ. CDR3 nucleotides: TGTGCCAGCAGCTCCCGGCGGGACAGAATCTACGAGCAGTACTTC. Encoded protein: CASSSRRDRIYEQYF.

The V gene is TRBV27, the J gene TRBJ1-1, with D possibly being TRBD1 (6 bases). V was cut by 2 bases and J by 6 bases, with 13 bases left in between. Germline-derived CDR1 and CDR2 are MNHEY and SMNVEV (reference sequence). The CDR3 totals 14 residues. CDR3 amino acids: CASSLNPAGAEAFF. The CDR3 DNA follows: TGTGCCAGCAGTTTAAACCCCGCAGGGGCTGAAGCTTTCTTT.